Below are 18 T cell receptor beta chains sequenced from a single sample in a study of blood T cells in healthy people across ages. Through a sample-barcoded 5' primer and a J-beta primer mix, a second PCR was run for roughly 7 to 11 cycles. TCRdb independently ran MiXCR on the 5' RACE reads; one entry per CDR3 protein. The sample consists of 700,000 to 950,000 distinct CDR3 sequences, nearly 60% of them appearing once. The sequenced sample was blood. These receptor sequences come from a man aged 30 to 45 in good health.

This clonotype showed up just a few times. The CDR3 is CSARRGSRSYEQYF. As DNA, the CDR3 is TGCAGTGCTAGACGAGGCAGCCGCTCCTACGAGCAGTACTTC. This rearrangement joins TRBV20-1 to TRBJ2-7; D call uncertain. Germline CDR1 reads DFQATT; CDR2 reads SNEGSKA (reference sequence). The CDR3 loop spans 14 amino acids. Deletions cut 2 bases from V and 0 bases from J, with 11 bases between.

This clonotype was seen more than once but under ten times. This chain connects TRBV28 to TRBJ2-5; 7 bases are shared with TRBD1. The end of the DNA fits TRBJ2-7 better, so the J call may be wrong. The CDR3 runs 13 residues. The germline CDR1 and CDR2 sequences are MDHEN and SYDVKM. In DNA, the CDR3 is TGTGCCAGCAGTCAGACAGGGAACTACGAGCAGTACTTC. The encoded protein is CASSQTGNYEQYF.

This clonotype turned up a few times. The V and J genes are TRBV20-1 and TRBJ2-5; 11 nucleotides align to TRBD1. The CDR3 extends over 13 amino acids. Germline lookup yields CDR1 DFQATT and CDR2 SNEGSKA (reference sequence). V lost 5 bases and J lost 4; bases outside the gene matches: 3. The CDR3 here is CSAHGTGGETQYF. In DNA, the CDR3 is TGCAGTGCTCATGGGACAGGGGGAGAGACCCAGTACTTC.

This clonotype turned up a few times. This chain uses TRBV20-1 with TRBJ1-2, with 8 bases fitting TRBD1. CDR3 length equals 14 residues. Germline V gives CDR1 DFQATT, CDR2 SNEGSKA (reference sequence). J was trimmed by 6 bases and V by 5 bases; bases with no gene match: 11. CDR3 nucleotide sequence: TGCAGTGCTGAGGAAACGGGACAGGTCGATGGCTACACCTTC. This codes for CSAEETGQVDGYTF.

The chain uses TRBV27 and TRBJ2-7; TRBD2 matches at 8 bases. There are 16 residues in the CDR3. V lost 5 bases and J lost 0; bases outside the gene matches: 9. Germline-derived CDR1 and CDR2 are MNHEY and SMNVEV (reference sequence). The CDR3 sequence is CASSPYSGASSYEQYF. CDR3 nucleotides: TGTGCCAGCAGTCCATATAGCGGGGCCAGCTCCTACGAGCAGTACTTC.

This clonotype was detected a few times. This chain uses TRBV30 with TRBJ2-7, with 8 nucleotides matching TRBD1. The germline CDR1 and CDR2 sequences are GTSNPN and SVGIG (reference sequence). V was pared by 5 bases and J by 7 bases, with 10 bases of the junction left unmatched. The CDR3 totals 13 residues. The CDR3 DNA sequence: TGTGCCTGGGGGACAGGCATAGACCTTGAGCAGTACTTC. Protein: CAWGTGIDLEQYF.

A few counts support this clonotype. This rearrangement joins TRBV10-3 to TRBJ1-2; D unresolved. Deletions cut 0 bases from V and 2 bases from J, with 7 bases between. Germline V gene sequence: CDR1 ENHRY, CDR2 SYGVKD. The CDR3 is 14 amino acids. The CDR3 coding sequence is TGTGCCATCAGTGAGTCGGGCCGGAACTATGGCTACACCTTC. Translated: CAISESGRNYGYTF.

The genes are TRBV11-2 and TRBJ2-3; the D gene is possibly TRBD1 (5 bases). This CDR3 spans 14 amino acids. Trimming took off 3 bases at V and 3 bases at J, with 10 bases between the two ends. In germline, CDR1 is SGHAT, CDR2 FQNNGV. Here the CDR3 reads CASSFWGKTDTQYF. The DNA of the CDR3 is TGTGCCAGCAGCTTCTGGGGCAAGACAGATACGCAGTATTTT.

This clonotype was counted between two and nine times. The V and J genes are TRBV18 and TRBJ1-2; D is perhaps TRBD1 (5 bases). Trimming cost V 0 bases and J 4 bases, with 9 bases left between them. Per the germline V gene, CDR1 is KGHSH and CDR2 is LQKENI. There are 14 residues in the CDR3. The CDR3 spells CASSPPSGTYGYTF. CDR3 bases: TGTGCCAGCTCACCACCATCAGGGACCTATGGCTACACCTTC. The whole variable domain, remainder taken from reference TRBV18 and TRBJ1-2, is NAGVMQNPRHLVRRRGQEARLRCSPMKGHSHVYWYRQLPEEGLKFMVYLQKENIIDESGMPKERFSAEFPKEGPSILRIQQVVRGDSAAYFCASSPPSGTYGYTFGSGTRLTVV.

V is TRBV7-9 and J is TRBJ2-5; the match to TRBD2 covers 11 bases. V was pared by 5 bases and J by 5 bases, with 10 bases of the junction left unmatched. Germline assignment: CDR1 SEHNR and CDR2 FQNEAQ (reference sequence). The CDR3 extends over 16 amino acids. The CDR3 reads CASSPGLAVIQETQYF. The CDR3 nucleotides read TGTGCCAGCAGCCCGGGACTAGCGGTCATCCAGGAGACCCAGTACTTC.

The rearrangement joins TRBV7-9 to TRBJ2-2; D gene ambiguous. This CDR3 spans 18 amino acids. Germline CDR1 reads SEHNR; CDR2 reads FQNEAQ (reference sequence). With 8 bases removed from V and 4 bases from J, the gap between germline ends came to 26 bases. The CDR3 DNA follows: TGTGCCAGCGCAGCTTTTGACCTTAAGCGAATACCCACCGGGGAGCTGTTTTTT. Its protein is CASAAFDLKRIPTGELFF.

This clonotype was detected a few times. This chain joins TRBV27 and TRBJ2-7, with no clear D. CDR3 length equals 16 residues. CDR1 MNHEY and CDR2 SMNVEV come from the germline V gene (reference sequence). Deletions cut 2 bases from V and 3 bases from J, with 17 bases between. Here the CDR3 reads CASSLQAPHDNYEQYF. The CDR3 nucleotides are TGTGCCAGCAGTTTACAAGCGCCCCATGACAACTACGAGCAGTACTTC.

The V call is TRBV5-6, the J call TRBJ2-3; D uncertain. Germline CDR1 reads SGHDT; CDR2 reads YYEEEE. Deletions cut 4 bases from V and 2 bases from J, with 8 bases between. The length of the CDR3 is 13 residues. CDR3 sequence (DNA): TGTGCCAGCAGCATCGACCACACAGATACGCAGTATTTT. Translating gives CASSIDHTDTQYF.

This CDR3 reads CASSYAVNQPQHF. The DNA for the CDR3 is TGTGCCAGCAGTTACGCAGTCAATCAGCCCCAGCATTTT. The V call is TRBV6-5, the J call TRBJ1-5; D unclear. The CDR3 sequence is 13 residues long. Trimming took off 2 bases at V and 3 bases at J, with 5 bases between the two ends. Germline-derived CDR1 and CDR2 are MNHEY and SVGAGI.

This clonotype was recorded many times. The rearrangement joins TRBV7-2 to TRBJ2-7; no firm D call. CDR3 length: 13 amino acids. V gave up 2 bases and J gave up 4 bases, with 9 bases separating them. Germline V CDR1 and CDR2: SGHTA, FQGNSA. The CDR3 DNA is TGTGCCAGCAGCTTATCGGGCCGGTACGAGCAGTACTTC. Its protein product is CASSLSGRYEQYF.

This chain uses TRBV7-9 with TRBJ2-3, with 8 bases identical to TRBD2. Per germline, CDR1 SEHNR and CDR2 FQNEAQ (reference sequence). V was pared by 3 bases and J by 6 bases, with 8 bases of the junction left unmatched. The CDR3 has 15 residues. CDR3: CASSLGSGESDTQYF. The CDR3 DNA reads as TGTGCCAGCAGCTTGGGTAGCGGGGAGTCGGATACGCAGTATTTT.

The chain links TRBV5-1 to TRBJ1-2; D might be TRBD1 (6 bases). CDR1 is SGHRS, CDR2 YFSETQ, per germline. The CDR3 runs to 15 residues. Trimming took 4 bases from V and 8 from J, leaving 21 bases between them. The CDR3 loop reads CASSPKASPGDGYTF. The CDR3 nucleotides are TGCGCCAGCAGCCCAAAAGCATCACCAGGGGACGGCTACACCTTC.

The chain combines TRBV29-1 with TRBJ2-3; 10 positions match TRBD1. The length of the CDR3 is 13 residues. V was pared by 5 bases and J by 4 bases, with 3 bases of the junction left unmatched. In germline, CDR1 is SQVTM, CDR2 ANQGSEA. The chain's CDR3 is CSVRTGGADTQYF. For the CDR3, the DNA is TGCAGCGTTAGGACAGGGGGAGCAGATACGCAGTATTTT.